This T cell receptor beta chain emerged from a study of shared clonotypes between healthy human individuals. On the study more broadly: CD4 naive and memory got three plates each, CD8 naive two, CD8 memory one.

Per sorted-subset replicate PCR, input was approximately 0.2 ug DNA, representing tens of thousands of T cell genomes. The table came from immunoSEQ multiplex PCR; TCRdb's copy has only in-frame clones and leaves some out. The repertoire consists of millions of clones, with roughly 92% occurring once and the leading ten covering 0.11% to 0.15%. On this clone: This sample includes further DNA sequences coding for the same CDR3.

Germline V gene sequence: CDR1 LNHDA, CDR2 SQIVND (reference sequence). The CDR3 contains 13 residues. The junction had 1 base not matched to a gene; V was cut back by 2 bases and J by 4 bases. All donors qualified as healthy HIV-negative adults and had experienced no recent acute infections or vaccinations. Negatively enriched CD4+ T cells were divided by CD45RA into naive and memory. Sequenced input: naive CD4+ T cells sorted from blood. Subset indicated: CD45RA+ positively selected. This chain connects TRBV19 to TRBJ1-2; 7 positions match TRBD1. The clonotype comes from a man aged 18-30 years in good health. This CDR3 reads CASSISGGYGYTF. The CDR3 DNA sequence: TGTGCCAGTAGTATATCAGGGGGCTATGGCTACACCTTC. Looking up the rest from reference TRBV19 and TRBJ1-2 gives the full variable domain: DGGITQSPKYLFRKEGQNVTLSCEQNLNHDAMYWYRQDPGQGLRLIYYSQIVNDFQKGDIAEGYSVSREKKESFPLTVTSAQKNPTAFYLCASSISGGYGYTFGSGTRLTVV.